These T cell receptor beta chains were read from a single sample in a study of shared clonotypes between healthy human individuals. This table comes from immunoSEQ multiplex PCR, and its TCRdb copy is limited to in-frame clones, with some not included. The table lists roughly 2 million clones, about 95% of them singletons. Material for sequencing was naive CD8+ T cells sorted from blood. These receptors came from a young man in good health. CDR3s include the opening cysteine and the closing phenylalanine or tryptophan. D genes are given only for firm matches. Clone size, where shown, is once, few, many, or a class for clones that have expanded.

j_gene | v_gene | d_gene | abundance | CDR3aa | CDR3nt
TRBJ2-7 | TRBV11-2 | TRBD1 | - | CASSLNSRGIYEQYF | TGTGCCAGCAGCTTAAACTCCAGGGGGATCTACGAGCAGTACTTC
TRBJ2-1 | TRBV6-1 | TRBD1 | once | CASSEEDRVLNEQFF | TGTGCCAGCAGTGAGGAGGACAGGGTCCTCAATGAGCAGTTCTTC
TRBJ2-5 | TRBV5-6 | - | - | CASSLSLAAETQYF | TGTGCCAGCAGCTTGTCACTAGCTGCCGAGACCCAGTACTTC
TRBJ2-7 | TRBV15 | TRBD1 | - | CATSRDLDREWSYEQYF | TGTGCCACCAGCAGAGATCTAGACAGGGAATGGTCCTACGAGCAGTACTTC
TRBJ2-7 | TRBV27 | TRBD2 | - | CASSQIVPGGKYEQYF | TGTGCCAGCAGTCAAATCGTTCCGGGGGGGAAATACGAGCAGTACTTC
TRBJ1-4 | TRBV30 | - | once | CAWRERVSANEKLFF | TGTGCCTGGAGAGAGAGGGTTTCGGCTAATGAAAAACTGTTTTTT
TRBJ2-2 | TRBV29-1 | - | - | CSVLGNTGELFF | TGCAGCGTCTTGGGGAACACCGGGGAGCTGTTTTTT
TRBJ2-2 | TRBV19 | - | - | CASSTPVTPTGELFF | TGTGCCAGTAGTACCCCCGTCACGCCGACCGGGGAGCTGTTTTTT
TRBJ2-5 | TRBV7-8 | - | - | CASSLTLRGTETQYF | TGTGCCAGCAGCTTGACCCTACGGGGGACAGAGACCCAGTACTTC
TRBJ2-1 | TRBV7-2 | - | - | CASSPAPNEQFF | TGTGCCAGCAGCCCAGCGCCTAATGAGCAGTTCTTC
TRBJ1-4 | TRBV7-9 | TRBD1 | - | CASSPPGQAFEKLFF | TGTGCCAGCAGCCCGCCGGGACAGGCGTTTGAAAAACTGTTTTTT
TRBJ1-3 | TRBV11-2 | TRBD1 | once | CASSIGQGDTGNTIYF | TGTGCCAGCAGCATCGGACAGGGCGATACTGGAAACACCATATATTTT
TRBJ2-3 | TRBV2 | TRBD1 | - | CASSSGQGRDTQYF | TGTGCCAGCAGTTCCGGACAGGGAAGAGATACGCAGTATTTT
TRBJ2-7 | TRBV7-9 | - | once | CASSKGYEQYF | TGTGCCAGCAGTAAAGGGTACGAGCAGTACTTC
TRBJ1-2 | TRBV7-7 | - | - | CASTPVVYGYTF | TGTGCTAGCACCCCAGTCGTTTATGGCTACACCTTC
TRBJ2-7 | TRBV7-2 | - | - | CASSFWGNEQYF | TGTGCCAGCAGCTTTTGGGGGAACGAGCAGTACTTC
TRBJ2-3 | TRBV15 | - | - | CATSSGRTDTQYF | TGTGCCACCAGCTCGGGACGCACAGATACGCAGTATTTT
TRBJ2-2 | TRBV4-3 | - | once | CASSQDWLHEHTGELFF | TGCGCCAGCAGCCAAGATTGGCTACACGAACACACCGGGGAGCTGTTTTTT
TRBJ2-2 | TRBV4-1 | TRBD2 | - | CASSQVLSGRAGTGELFF | TGCGCCAGCAGCCAGGTCCTTAGCGGGAGGGCGGGCACCGGGGAGCTGTTTTTT
TRBJ2-7 | TRBV11-2 | - | - | CASSLIGEQYF | TGTGCCAGCAGCTTAATCGGCGAGCAGTACTTC
TRBJ2-1 | TRBV6-5 | TRBD2 | - | CASRRAGVFNEQFF | TGTGCCAGCAGACGGGCGGGAGTTTTCAATGAGCAGTTCTTC
TRBJ1-2 | TRBV4-3 | - | - | CASSQVGTEANYGYTF | TGCGCCAGCAGCCAAGTCGGGACTGAAGCTAACTATGGCTACACCTTC
TRBJ1-4 | TRBV30 | TRBD1 | - | CAWSRQGNEKLFF | TGTGCCTGGAGTAGACAGGGAAATGAAAAACTGTTTTTT
TRBJ2-7 | TRBV19 | - | - | CAAPGTPSYEQYF | TGTGCCGCCCCAGGGACACCCTCCTACGAGCAGTACTTC
TRBJ2-5 | TRBV7-6 | - | - | CASSQGGGQETQYF | TGTGCCAGCAGCCAAGGAGGGGGCCAAGAGACCCAGTACTTC
TRBJ2-7 | TRBV5-1 | TRBD1 | - | CASSLRTGLSYEQYF | TGCGCCAGCAGCTTACGGACAGGGCTGTCATACGAGCAGTACTTC
TRBJ1-1 | TRBV19 | - | - | CASSIPGGPVEAFF | TGTGCCAGTAGTATACCTGGGGGCCCCGTTGAAGCTTTCTTT
TRBJ2-7 | TRBV6-1 | - | - | CARSRQGLGTLGQYF | TGTGCCAGAAGTCGACAGGGACTAGGGACTCTCGGGCAGTACTTC
TRBJ2-2 | TRBV30 | TRBD2 | - | CAWCLAGVGELFF | TGTGCCTGGTGCCTAGCGGGGGTCGGGGAGCTGTTTTTT
TRBJ2-7 | TRBV6-5 | TRBD1 | - | CASSRDSLYEQYF | TGTGCCAGCAGTAGGGACAGTCTCTACGAGCAGTACTTC
TRBJ2-2 | TRBV5-5 | TRBD2 | - | CASSTQGREDTGELFF | TGTGCCAGCAGCACCCAAGGGCGGGAGGACACCGGGGAGCTGTTTTTT
TRBJ1-3 | TRBV4-3 | TRBD1 | once | CASSQDPWGQGNTIYF | TGCGCCAGCAGCCAAGACCCTTGGGGACAGGGAAACACCATATATTTT
TRBJ2-1 | TRBV5-1 | TRBD2 | once | CASSLGAGGLYNEQFF | TGCGCCAGCAGCTTGGGAGCGGGGGGGCTCTACAATGAGCAGTTCTTC
TRBJ1-3 | TRBV5-6 | - | - | CASSLEEVVGNTIYF | TGTGCCAGCAGCTTGGAGGAGGTGGTGGGAAACACCATATATTTT
TRBJ1-1 | TRBV12-5 | - | - | CASGLGLRATNTEAFF | TGTGCTAGTGGTTTGGGACTCCGGGCCACGAACACTGAAGCTTTCTTT
TRBJ2-7 | TRBV10-1 | TRBD1 | few | CASSEGDRVHEQYF | TGCGCCAGCAGTGAAGGGGACAGGGTCCACGAGCAGTACTTC
TRBJ1-2 | TRBV4-1 | - | - | CASSQVAGIGDYGYTF | TGCGCCAGCAGCCAAGTAGCAGGGATCGGTGACTATGGCTACACCTTC
TRBJ1-2 | TRBV5-1 | - | - | CASSLETPGRNYGYTF | TGCGCCAGCAGCTTGGAAACCCCCGGACGGAACTATGGCTACACCTTC
TRBJ2-3 | TRBV6-5 | - | - | CASSYLGTDTQYF | TGTGCCAGCAGTTACCTCGGGACAGATACGCAGTATTTT
TRBJ2-1 | TRBV4-3 | TRBD2 | - | CASSQWTSGSYNEQFF | TGCGCCAGCAGCCAGTGGACTAGCGGTTCCTACAATGAGCAGTTCTTC
TRBJ2-7 | TRBV19 | TRBD2 | - | CASSIGTSGYEQYF | TGTGCCAGTAGTATCGGAACTAGCGGATACGAGCAGTACTTC
TRBJ2-7 | TRBV6-5 | - | - | CASSWSGSYEQYF | TGTGCCAGCAGTTGGAGCGGCTCCTACGAGCAGTACTTC
TRBJ1-1 | TRBV10-3 | TRBD1 | - | CAISEGYRGMNTEAFF | TGTGCCATCAGTGAGGGATACAGGGGAATGAACACTGAAGCTTTCTTT
TRBJ1-1 | TRBV6-5 | - | - | CASSYGTPLMNTEAFF | TGTGCCAGCAGTTACGGGACTCCTTTGATGAACACTGAAGCTTTCTTT
TRBJ2-7 | TRBV2 | - | - | CASASAGGGEQYF | TGTGCCAGCGCCTCGGCAGGGGGAGGCGAGCAGTACTTC
TRBJ2-7 | TRBV27 | - | - | CASSLSVYEQYF | TGTGCCAGCAGTTTATCAGTCTACGAGCAGTACTTC
TRBJ2-7 | TRBV9 | - | - | CASSVGTSYEQYF | TGTGCCAGCAGCGTAGGAACTTCCTACGAGCAGTACTTC
TRBJ2-2 | TRBV9 | - | - | CASSVLWGDGTGELFF | TGTGCCAGCAGCGTATTGTGGGGCGATGGCACCGGGGAGCTGTTTTTT
TRBJ2-7 | TRBV19 | - | once | CASSPAAPYEQYF | TGTGCCAGTAGTCCGGCAGCCCCCTACGAGCAGTACTTC
TRBJ2-2 | TRBV7-6 | TRBD2 | - | CASSLTSGNTGELFF | TGTGCCAGCAGCTTGACTAGCGGGAACACCGGGGAGCTGTTTTTT
TRBJ1-1 | TRBV30 | - | - | CAWEVGTEAFF | TGTGCCTGGGAGGTCGGCACTGAAGCTTTCTTT
TRBJ2-7 | TRBV6-4 | TRBD2 | - | CASSELGLAGGPHEQYF | TGTGCCAGCAGTGAGTTGGGATTAGCGGGGGGGCCTCACGAGCAGTACTTC
TRBJ2-1 | TRBV5-1 | - | - | CASSLGGSSYNEQFF | TGCGCCAGCAGCTTAGGAGGGAGCTCCTACAATGAGCAGTTCTTC
TRBJ2-7 | TRBV9 | TRBD2 | - | CASSVVAGGREQYF | TGTGCCAGCAGCGTAGTAGCGGGAGGGCGCGAGCAGTACTTC
TRBJ1-1 | TRBV29-1 | - | - | CSAPLGVRNTEAFF | TGCAGCGCCCCGTTAGGAGTGCGGAACACTGAAGCTTTCTTT
TRBJ2-1 | TRBV5-1 | - | - | CASSLESGYEQFF | TGCGCCAGCAGCTTGGAATCGGGCTATGAGCAGTTCTTC
TRBJ1-1 | TRBV6-5 | - | - | CASSYGEGAEAFF | TGTGCCAGCAGTTATGGGGAAGGCGCTGAAGCTTTCTTT